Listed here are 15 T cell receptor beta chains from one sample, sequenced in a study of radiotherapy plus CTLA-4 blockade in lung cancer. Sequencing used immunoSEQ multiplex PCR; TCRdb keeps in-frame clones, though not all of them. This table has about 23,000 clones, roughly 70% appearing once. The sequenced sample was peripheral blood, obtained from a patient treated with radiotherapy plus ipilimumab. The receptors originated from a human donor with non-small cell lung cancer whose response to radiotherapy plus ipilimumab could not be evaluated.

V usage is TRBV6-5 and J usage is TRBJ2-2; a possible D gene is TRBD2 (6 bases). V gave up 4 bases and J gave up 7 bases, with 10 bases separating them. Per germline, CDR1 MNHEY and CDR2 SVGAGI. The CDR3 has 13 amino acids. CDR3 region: CASSSHSGGELFF. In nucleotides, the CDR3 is TGTGCCAGCAGTTCCCATAGCGGCGGGGAGCTGTTTTTT.

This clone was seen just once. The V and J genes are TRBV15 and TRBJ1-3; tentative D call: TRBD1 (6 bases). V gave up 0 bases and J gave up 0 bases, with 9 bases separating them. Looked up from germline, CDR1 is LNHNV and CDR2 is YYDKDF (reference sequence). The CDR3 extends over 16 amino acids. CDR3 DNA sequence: TGTGCCACCAGCAGAGATCCCAGGGGCTCTGGAAACACCATATATTTT. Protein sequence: CATSRDPRGSGNTIYF.

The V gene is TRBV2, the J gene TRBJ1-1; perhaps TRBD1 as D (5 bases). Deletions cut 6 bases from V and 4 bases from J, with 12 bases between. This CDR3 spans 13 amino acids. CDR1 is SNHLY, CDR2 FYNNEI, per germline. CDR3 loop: CASRKGQGTEAFF. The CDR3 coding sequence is TGTGCCAGCAGGAAAGGGCAGGGCACTGAAGCTTTCTTT. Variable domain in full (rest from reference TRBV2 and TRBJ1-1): EPEVTQTPSHQVTQMGQEVILRCVPISNHLYFYWYRQILGQKVEFLVSFYNNEISEKSEIFDDQFSVERPDGSNFTLKIRSTKLEDSAMYFCASRKGQGTEAFFGQGTRLTVV.

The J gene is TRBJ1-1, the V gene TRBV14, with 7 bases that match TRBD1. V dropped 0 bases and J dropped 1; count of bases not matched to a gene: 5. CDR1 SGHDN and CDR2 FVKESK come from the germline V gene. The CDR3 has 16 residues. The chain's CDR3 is CASSQETGVRNTEAFF. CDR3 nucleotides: TGTGCCAGCAGCCAAGAAACAGGGGTGAGGAACACTGAAGCTTTCTTT. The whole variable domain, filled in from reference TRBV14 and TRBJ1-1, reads EAGVTQFPSHSVIEKGQTVTLRCDPISGHDNLYWYRRVMGKEIKFLLHFVKESKQDESGMPNNRFLAERTGGTYSTLKVQPAELEDSGVYFCASSQETGVRNTEAFFGQGTRLTVV.

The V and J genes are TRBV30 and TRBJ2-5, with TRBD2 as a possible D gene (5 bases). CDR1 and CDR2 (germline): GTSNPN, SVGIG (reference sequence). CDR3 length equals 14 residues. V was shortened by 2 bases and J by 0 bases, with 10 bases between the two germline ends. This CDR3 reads CAWSWKRNQETQYF. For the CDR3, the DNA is TGTGCCTGGAGTTGGAAGCGGAACCAAGAGACCCAGTACTTC.

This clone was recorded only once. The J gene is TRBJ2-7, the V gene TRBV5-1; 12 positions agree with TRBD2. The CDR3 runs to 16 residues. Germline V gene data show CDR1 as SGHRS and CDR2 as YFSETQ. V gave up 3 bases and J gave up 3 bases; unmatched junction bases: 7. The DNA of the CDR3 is TGCGCCAGCAGCTACCCTAGCGGGAGGGGGGACTACGAGCAGTACTTC. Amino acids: CASSYPSGRGDYEQYF. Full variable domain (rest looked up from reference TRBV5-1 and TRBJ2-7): KAGVTQTPRYLIKTRGQQVTLSCSPISGHRSVSWYQQTPGQGLQFLFEYFSETQRNKGNFPGRFSGRQFSNSRSEMNVSTLELGDSALYLCASSYPSGRGDYEQYFGPGTRLTVT.

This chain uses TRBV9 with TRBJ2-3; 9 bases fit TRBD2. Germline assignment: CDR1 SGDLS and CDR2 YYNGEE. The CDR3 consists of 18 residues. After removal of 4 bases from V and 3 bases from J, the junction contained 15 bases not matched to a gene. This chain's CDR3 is CASSQTSGRGRGTDTQYF. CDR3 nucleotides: TGTGCCAGCAGCCAAACTTCGGGACGCGGGAGGGGGACAGATACGCAGTATTTT. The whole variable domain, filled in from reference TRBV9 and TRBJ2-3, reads DSGVTQTPKHLITATGQRVTLRCSPRSGDLSVYWYQQSLDQGLQFLIQYYNGEERAKGNILERFSAQQFPDLHSELNLSSLELGDSALYFCASSQTSGRGRGTDTQYFGPGTRLTVL.

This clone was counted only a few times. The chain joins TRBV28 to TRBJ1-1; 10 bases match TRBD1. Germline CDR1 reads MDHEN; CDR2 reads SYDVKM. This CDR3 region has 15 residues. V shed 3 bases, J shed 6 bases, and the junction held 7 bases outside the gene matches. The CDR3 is CASSFSGQGIAEAFF. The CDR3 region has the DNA TGTGCCAGCAGTTTCTCGGGACAGGGGATCGCTGAAGCTTTCTTT.

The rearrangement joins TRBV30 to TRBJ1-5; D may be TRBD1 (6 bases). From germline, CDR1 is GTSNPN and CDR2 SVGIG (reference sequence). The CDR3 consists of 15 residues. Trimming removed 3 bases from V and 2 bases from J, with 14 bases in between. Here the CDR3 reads CAWRLQGPGNQPQHF. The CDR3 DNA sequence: TGTGCCTGGAGATTGCAGGGGCCTGGCAATCAGCCCCAGCATTTT.

The CDR3 reads CASSLAPLDSYEQYF. CDR3 DNA: TGTGCCAGCAGCTTAGCCCCCCTGGACAGCTACGAGCAGTACTTC. The rearrangement links TRBV11-2 to TRBJ2-7; D is perhaps TRBD1 (6 bases). This CDR3 region has 15 residues. The germline V gene has CDR1 SGHAT and CDR2 FQNNGV. The germline V and J ends were trimmed by 1 base and 3 bases, with 13 bases remaining between them.

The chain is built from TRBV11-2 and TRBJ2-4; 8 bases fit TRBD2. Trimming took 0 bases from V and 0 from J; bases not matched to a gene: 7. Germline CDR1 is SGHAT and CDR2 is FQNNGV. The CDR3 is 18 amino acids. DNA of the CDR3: TGTGCCAGCAGCTTAGATTCGGCCCTAGCGGGAGCCAAAAACATTCAGTACTTC. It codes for CASSLDSALAGAKNIQYF. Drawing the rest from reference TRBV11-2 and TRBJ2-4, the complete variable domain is EAGVAQSPRYKIIEKRQSVAFWCNPISGHATLYWYQQILGQGPKLLIQFQNNGVVDDSQLPKDRFSAERLKGVDSTLKIQPAKLEDSAVYLCASSLDSALAGAKNIQYFGAGTRLSVL.

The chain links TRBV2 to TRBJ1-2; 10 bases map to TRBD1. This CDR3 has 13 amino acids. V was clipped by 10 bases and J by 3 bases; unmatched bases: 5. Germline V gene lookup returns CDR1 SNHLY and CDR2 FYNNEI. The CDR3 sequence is CAIRTGGYYGYTF. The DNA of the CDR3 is TGTGCCATCCGGACAGGGGGTTACTATGGCTACACCTTC.

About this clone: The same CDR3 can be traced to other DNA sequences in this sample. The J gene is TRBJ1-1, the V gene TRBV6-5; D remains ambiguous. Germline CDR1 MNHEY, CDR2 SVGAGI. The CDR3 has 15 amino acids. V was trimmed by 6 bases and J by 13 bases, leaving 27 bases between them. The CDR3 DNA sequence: TGTGCCAGCAGGCCTAGCGGACGGCCGCTCGGTATCGGTTTCTTT. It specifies CASRPSGRPLGIGFF.

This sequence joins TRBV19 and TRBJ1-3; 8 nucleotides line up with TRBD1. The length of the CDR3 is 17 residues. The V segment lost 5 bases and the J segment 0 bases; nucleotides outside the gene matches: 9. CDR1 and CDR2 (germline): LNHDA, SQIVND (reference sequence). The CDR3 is CASSLLTGEPSGNTIYF. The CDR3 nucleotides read TGTGCCAGTAGTCTCCTGACAGGGGAGCCCTCTGGAAACACCATATATTTT.

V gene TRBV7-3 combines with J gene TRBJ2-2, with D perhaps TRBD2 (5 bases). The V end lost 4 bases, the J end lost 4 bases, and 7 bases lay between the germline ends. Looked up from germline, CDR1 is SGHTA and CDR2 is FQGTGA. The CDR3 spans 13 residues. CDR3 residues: CASSSTSTGELFF. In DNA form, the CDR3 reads TGTGCCAGCAGCTCCACTAGCACCGGGGAGCTGTTTTTT.